The 25 T cell receptor beta chains below were found in one sample sequenced in a study of neurological immune-mediated disorders. TCRdb passed the 5' RACE reads through MiXCR, listing each CDR3 protein once. The sample yields 65,000 to 85,000 distinct CDR3 sequences, 3% to 4% seen once. Sequencing was carried out using PBMCs. The receptor source for this set is a woman between 50 and 59 years old with multiple sclerosis.

This clonotype was found many times. The chain recombines TRBV4-3 with TRBJ2-2; 9 positions agree with TRBD1. This CDR3 region has 18 residues. Germline loops: CDR1 LGHNA, CDR2 YSLEER. The V gene end was trimmed by 0 bases and the J gene end by 4 bases; junction bases not matched to a gene: 9. The CDR3 region is CASSQETLDRGRTGELFF. As DNA, the CDR3 is TGCGCCAGCAGCCAAGAAACGTTGGACAGGGGTCGCACCGGGGAGCTGTTTTTT.

This clonotype was seen at least ten times. The chain is built from TRBV6-2 or TRBV6-3 and TRBJ2-7; 11 bases align to TRBD2. Looked up from germline, CDR1 is MNHEY and CDR2 is SVGEGT. V shed 10 bases, J shed 3 bases, and the junction held 11 bases outside the gene matches. CDR3 size: 15 residues. The CDR3, as DNA: TGTGCCACCCTACATAGCGGGAGGGCCGTCTACGAGCAGTACTTC. This sequence encodes CATLHSGRAVYEQYF.

The table lists this clonotype with many counts. CDR3 residues: CASSERTGRIYEQYF. CDR3 DNA: TGTGCCAGCAGTGAAAGGACAGGGAGGATCTACGAGCAGTACTTC. J is TRBJ2-7 and V is TRBV6-2 or TRBV6-3; the match to TRBD1 covers 8 bases. The CDR3 is 15 residues long. J lost 3 bases, V lost 5 bases, and 9 bases had no gene match. Germline V gene sequence: CDR1 MNHEY, CDR2 SVGEGT.

This clonotype was recorded many times. V and J are TRBV20-1 and TRBJ1-4, with 9 bases identical to TRBD1. Germline V gives CDR1 DFQATT, CDR2 SNEGSKA (reference sequence). V lost 5 bases and J lost 10; bases outside the gene matches: 11. This CDR3 comprises 14 residues. The CDR3 region is CSAPRTGDWRKLFF. The DNA of the CDR3 is TGCAGTGCTCCTCGGACAGGGGATTGGAGAAAACTGTTTTTT.

Note on this clonotype: This clone may be a read error of a much larger clone one base away. The V gene is TRBV20-1, the J gene TRBJ2-7; 7 positions match TRBD2. Germline CDR1 DFQATT, CDR2 SNEGSKA (reference sequence). The length of the CDR3 is 12 residues. V lost 7 bases to trimming and J lost 7 bases; unmatched junction nucleotides: 10. CDR3 sequence reads: CSDRPPAGEQYF. The CDR3 coding sequence is TGCAGTGACCGCCCCCCAGCGGGAGAGCAGTACTTC.

This clonotype was seen many times. The CDR3 region is CASSAHFGGGSPLHF. The CDR3 DNA reads as TGTGCCAGCAGCGCCCACTTCGGGGGCGGGTCACCCCTCCACTTT. The rearrangement uses TRBV11-3 and TRBJ1-6, with a possible D match to TRBD1 (6 bases). The germline V gene has CDR1 SGHNT and CDR2 YENEEA. This CDR3 has 15 residues. Trimming took off 5 bases at V and 10 bases at J, with 18 bases between the two ends.

This clonotype was seen many times. The chain couples TRBV12-3 or TRBV12-4 to TRBJ2-5; 9 positions agree with TRBD2. The CDR3 covers 16 residues. J gave up 1 base and V 6 bases, and 9 bases lay outside the gene matches. The CDR3 spells CASSAKVAGAQETQYF. CDR3 coding DNA: TGTGCCAGCAGCGCCAAGGTAGCGGGGGCCCAAGAGACCCAGTACTTC.

This clonotype was found many times. The chain recombines TRBV20-1 with TRBJ1-5, with TRBD1 as a possible D gene (5 bases). The CDR3 runs to 12 residues. Trimming took off 3 bases at V and 3 bases at J, with 6 bases between the two ends. Germline V gene sequence: CDR1 DFQATT, CDR2 SNEGSKA (reference sequence). The CDR3 is CSARDNNQPQHF. DNA of the CDR3: TGCAGTGCTAGGGACAACAATCAGCCCCAGCATTTT.

This clonotype was seen at least ten times. This sequence joins TRBV11-3 and TRBJ2-3; D gene unclear. Deletions cut 4 bases from V and 1 base from J, with 9 bases between. Germline V CDR1 and CDR2: SGHNT, YENEEA. The CDR3 has 14 residues. The CDR3 coding sequence is TGTGCCAGCAGCTCCTATCGGGGCACAGATACGCAGTATTTT. Residues: CASSSYRGTDTQYF.

This clonotype was found many times. The chain uses TRBV5-1 and TRBJ2-1, with D maybe TRBD2 (6 bases). Germline loops: CDR1 SGHRS, CDR2 YFSETQ. V was cut by 2 bases and J by 7 bases, with 16 bases left in between. This CDR3 spans 15 amino acids. The CDR3 DNA sequence: TGCGCCAGCAGCTTAGGTCTATGGGGGGATAATGAGCAGTTCTTC. Translation gives CASSLGLWGDNEQFF.

This clonotype has at least ten counts. In DNA, the CDR3 is TGCGCCAGCAGCGCCGGGTACAGGGGGCGTCCCACCGGGGAGCTGTTTTTT. This codes for CASSAGYRGRPTGELFF. The gene calls are TRBV4-3 and TRBJ2-2, with TRBD1 matching 9 bases. CDR1 is LGHNA, CDR2 YSLEER, per germline. V dropped 5 bases and J dropped 4; count of bases not matched to a gene: 11. This CDR3 spans 17 amino acids.

This clonotype appeared many times. The chain joins TRBV29-1 to TRBJ2-1, with 7 bases aligning to TRBD2. Trimming took 4 bases from V and 10 from J; bases not matched to a gene: 16. The CDR3 spans 15 residues. Germline-derived CDR1 and CDR2 are SQVTM and ANQGSEA. CDR3 in DNA: TGCAGCGTTGCTCGGGGTGCGGGAGTGTCGGAGGAGCAGTTCTTC. This codes for CSVARGAGVSEEQFF.

This clonotype has a count of ten or more. The genes are TRBV6-5 and TRBJ2-6, with D perhaps assigned TRBD1 or TRBD2 (5 bases each). CDR1 and CDR2 (germline): MNHEY, SVGAGI. This CDR3 is 17 amino acids long. Between the trimmed V and J ends, which lost 0 bases and 1 base, there was a span of 10 bases. The CDR3 reads CASSYSRGQSGANVLTF. The CDR3 DNA reads TGTGCCAGCAGTTACTCGAGGGGCCAGTCTGGGGCCAACGTCCTGACTTTC.

This clonotype was counted many times. The V call is TRBV6-5, the J call TRBJ2-7; the D gene is possibly TRBD1 (6 bases). The CDR3 consists of 14 residues. Per the germline V gene, CDR1 is MNHEY and CDR2 is SVGAGI. The V gene lost 6 bases and the J gene lost 1 base, with 13 bases spanning the gap. In DNA form, the CDR3 reads TGTGCCAGCAGCTCGGACAGCATTTCCTACGAGCAGTACTTC. As protein: CASSSDSISYEQYF.

In this sample, this clonotype turned up many times. The genes are TRBV7-9 and TRBJ2-5, with D possibly being TRBD2 (5 bases). Between the trimmed V and J ends, which lost 2 bases and 2 bases, there was a span of 12 bases. This CDR3 is built from 15 residues. Germline V gene sequence: CDR1 SEHNR, CDR2 FQNEAQ (reference sequence). The CDR3 protein is CASSLKRREQETQYF. In nucleotides, the CDR3 is TGTGCCAGCAGCTTAAAACGACGGGAACAAGAGACCCAGTACTTC.

This clonotype was seen repeatedly, ten times or more. The chain combines TRBV6-6 with TRBJ2-5; 7 bases fit TRBD1. This CDR3 has 13 residues. The junction had 6 bases not matched to a gene; V was cut back by 5 bases and J by 6 bases. Germline CDR1 reads MNHNY; CDR2 reads SVGAGI (reference sequence). The CDR3 coding sequence is TGTGCCAGCAGTATGACAGGGTCAAAGACCCAGTACTTC. It codes for CASSMTGSKTQYF.

V and J are TRBV11-2 and TRBJ1-1, with D maybe TRBD1 (6 bases). V was trimmed by 4 bases and J by 5 bases, leaving 14 bases between them. Germline loops: CDR1 SGHAT, CDR2 FQNNGV. This CDR3 is 14 amino acids long. The DNA of the CDR3 is TGTGCCAGCAGCTCGTCGGACAGAAGGACTGAAGCTTTCTTT. It codes for CASSSSDRRTEAFF.

This clonotype was seen at least ten times. The chain has TRBV20-1 and TRBJ2-3, with 11 positions matching TRBD2. The CDR3 covers 16 residues. J gave up 3 bases and V 1 base, and 6 bases lay outside the gene matches. Germline CDR1 is DFQATT and CDR2 is SNEGSKA (reference sequence). CDR3 DNA: TGCAGTGCTAGAGTACTAGCGGGAGTTCTGACAGATACGCAGTATTTT. It is translated as CSARVLAGVLTDTQYF.

In this sample, this clonotype turned up many times. This chain joins TRBV20-1 and TRBJ1-2; the D is unclear. The CDR3 totals 15 residues. CDR1 and CDR2 from the germline V gene are DFQATT and SNEGSKA (reference sequence). Trimming removed 5 bases at V and 0 bases at J, with 16 bases between. The CDR3, as DNA: TGCAGTGCTCCTTCTGCGGCAGCCACTAACTATGGCTACACCTTC. Its translation is CSAPSAAATNYGYTF.

This clonotype was detected many times. V and J are TRBV20-1 and TRBJ2-3; 7 bases map to TRBD2. Trimming removed 6 bases from V and 3 bases from J; junction bases left unmatched: 21. This CDR3 contains 18 residues. Per germline, CDR1 DFQATT and CDR2 SNEGSKA (reference sequence). The CDR3 spells CSARPISGEGLGTDTQYF. The CDR3 DNA is TGCAGTGCCCGCCCCATCTCGGGGGAGGGCCTAGGAACAGATACGCAGTATTTT.

This clonotype was counted many times. The rearrangement links TRBV7-2 to TRBJ1-2; the D is unclear. This CDR3 contains 13 residues. With 2 bases removed from V and 11 bases from J, the gap between germline ends came to 15 bases. Germline-derived CDR1 and CDR2 are SGHTA and FQGNSA. CDR3: CASSLSQVRGYTF. For the CDR3, the DNA is TGTGCCAGCAGCTTAAGCCAGGTGCGGGGATACACCTTC.

This clonotype has at least ten counts. The chain uses TRBV20-1 and TRBJ2-5, with 7 bases fitting TRBD1. Per the germline V gene, CDR1 is DFQATT and CDR2 is SNEGSKA (reference sequence). This CDR3 comprises 12 residues. V gave up 3 bases and J gave up 4 bases; unmatched junction bases: 2. The CDR3 DNA follows: TGCAGTGCTAGTCACAGGGGAGAGACCCAGTACTTC. Protein product: CSASHRGETQYF.

This clonotype was observed many times. The chain recombines TRBV12-3 or TRBV12-4 with TRBJ2-3; 8 nucleotides line up with TRBD2. The CDR3 is made up of 14 amino acids. V shed 5 bases and J 4 bases; nucleotides not matched to a gene: 5. The CDR3 is CASSLSGNADTQYF. The CDR3 DNA reads as TGTGCCAGCAGTCTTAGCGGGAACGCAGATACGCAGTATTTT.

This clonotype was recorded many times. The chain joins TRBV3-1 to TRBJ2-2; D perhaps matches TRBD1 (5 bases). The CDR3 length is 16 residues. The V end was cut by 4 bases, the J end by 2 bases, with 14 bases between. Germline CDR1 reads LGHDT; CDR2 reads YNNKEL (reference sequence). Here the CDR3 DNA reads TGTGCCAGCAGCCCCTTGTTAGGGGCCAACACCGGGGAGCTGTTTTTT. Translating gives CASSPLLGANTGELFF.

This clonotype was recorded at least ten times. The chain carries TRBV7-9 and TRBJ1-4; no clear D gene. Germline CDR1 SEHNR, CDR2 FQNEAQ (reference sequence). Trimming removed 5 bases at V and 0 bases at J, with 7 bases between. CDR3 length: 14 residues. CDR3: CASSRNPTNEKLFF. The CDR3 DNA follows: TGTGCCAGCAGCCGGAACCCAACTAATGAAAAACTGTTTTTT.